The 29 T cell receptor beta chains below all came from one sample that was sequenced in a study of spatial heterogeneity in lung cancer. TCRdb ran MiXCR on the 5' RACE reads and lists one entry per CDR3 protein. In the table there are roughly 13,000 distinct CDR3 sequences, about 9.5% of which are singletons. The time point denotes: sample taken at primary tumor resection. Material for sequencing was whole RNA from tumor, nontumor lung or frozen PBMC, left unsorted. Material: PBMCs, obtained at surgery. The receptors stem from a male donor with early-stage non-small cell lung cancer.

This clonotype occurred many times. The chain joins TRBV10-2 to TRBJ1-1; weak D call: TRBD1 (5 bases). The CDR3 runs to 12 residues. In germline, CDR1 is WSHSY, CDR2 SAAADI. Trimming removed 4 bases at V and 6 bases at J, with 9 bases between. The CDR3 DNA follows: TGCGCCAGCAGTGGGGACGGAGCTGAAGCTTTCTTT. It specifies CASSGDGAEAFF.

This clonotype showed up many times. The CDR3 sequence: CASSPSSGRQETQYF. In DNA form, the CDR3 reads TGTGCCAGCAGCCCGAGTTCGGGACGGCAAGAGACCCAGTACTTC. This rearrangement joins TRBV6-5 to TRBJ2-5; D is tentatively TRBD1 or TRBD2 (5 bases each). From germline, CDR1 is MNHEY and CDR2 SVGAGI. Trimming removed 6 bases from V and 2 bases from J, with 16 bases in between. This CDR3 comprises 15 residues.

This clonotype appeared many times. J is TRBJ2-5 and V is TRBV5-4; 7 bases match TRBD2. CDR3 length: 15 amino acids. The junction had 6 bases not matched to a gene; V was cut back by 0 bases and J by 4 bases. Germline values: CDR1 SGHNT, CDR2 YYREEE (reference sequence). In nucleotides, the CDR3 is TGTGCCAGCAGCTTGGCTTCGGGAGGCCTAGAGACCCAGTACTTC. The encoded protein is CASSLASGGLETQYF.

This clonotype appeared many times. The chain combines TRBV13 with TRBJ2-3, with D uncertain. Germline CDR1 reads PRHDT; CDR2 reads FYEKMQ (reference sequence). The CDR3 covers 11 residues. V was cut by 5 bases and J by 6 bases, with 6 bases left in between. In DNA, the CDR3 is TGTGCCAGCAGCGACCGTGATACGCAGTATTTT. This gives the protein CASSDRDTQYF. The complete variable domain, with remaining parts taken from reference TRBV13 and TRBJ2-3, reads AAGVIQSPRHLIKEKRETATLKCYPIPRHDTVYWYQQGPGQDPQFLISFYEKMQSDKGSIPDRFSAQQFSDYHSELNMSSLELGDSALYFCASSDRDTQYFGPGTRLTVL.

Relative to its sample, this clonotype is medium-sized (0.01 to 0.1%). The J gene is TRBJ1-5, the V gene TRBV3-1, with D unclear. The germline CDR1 and CDR2 sequences are LGHDT and YNNKEL (reference sequence). Trimming stripped 3 bases from V and 2 bases from J, with 14 bases between. This CDR3 is built from 16 residues. The CDR3 coding sequence is TGTGCCAGCAGCCACTTGGGGAGGATCGGCAATCAGCCCCAGCATTTT. This codes for CASSHLGRIGNQPQHF.

This clonotype showed up many times. This chain connects TRBV7-3 to TRBJ1-1, with unresolved D. The V gene lost 4 bases and the J gene lost 4 bases, with 16 bases spanning the gap. In germline, CDR1 is SGHTA, CDR2 FQGTGA. This CDR3 has 15 amino acids. CDR3 region: CASSSRGGLGTEAFF. The CDR3 DNA reads TGTGCCAGCAGCTCCCGAGGAGGACTGGGCACTGAAGCTTTCTTT.

At least ten counts were recorded for this clonotype. The V call is TRBV15, the J call TRBJ2-7; 7 bases are shared with TRBD2. J was trimmed by 2 bases and V by 1 base; bases with no gene match: 11. The CDR3 is made up of 17 amino acids. Germline CDR1 LNHNV, CDR2 YYDKDF (reference sequence). The CDR3 DNA reads TGTGCCACCAGCAGAGCGGGAATTGGGCTAGCGGCCTACGAGCAGTACTTC. It is translated as CATSRAGIGLAAYEQYF.

This clonotype was detected ten times or more. V usage is TRBV19 and J usage is TRBJ2-3; TRBD1 might be the D (6 bases). The CDR3 contains 15 residues. V dropped 10 bases and J dropped 0 bases, with 17 bases sitting between them. Germline CDR1 and CDR2: LNHDA and SQIVND (reference sequence). CDR3 sequence (DNA): TGTGCCACATCACAGGGTGTAGCTAGCACAGATACGCAGTATTTT. This translates into CATSQGVASTDTQYF.

This clonotype was observed many times. The chain couples TRBV10-3 to TRBJ1-3; 9 nucleotides line up with TRBD1. The V gene end was trimmed by 0 bases and the J gene end by 4 bases; junction bases not matched to a gene: 4. The CDR3 consists of 16 residues. Germline CDR1 is ENHRY and CDR2 is SYGVKD. CDR3 DNA sequence: TGTGCCATCAGTGAGTCGGACAGGGGAAGAGGAAACACCATATATTTT. It encodes CAISESDRGRGNTIYF.

This clonotype came up many times. The J gene is TRBJ2-3, the V gene TRBV7-9; tentatively, D is TRBD1 or TRBD2 (6 bases each). This CDR3 contains 14 residues. Germline CDR1 and CDR2: SEHNR and FQNEAQ (reference sequence). V dropped 5 bases and J dropped 8 bases, with 17 bases sitting between them. DNA of the CDR3: TGTGCCAGCAGCCCGCCGGGGGCCCCCGGTACGCAGTATTTT. Its translation: CASSPPGAPGTQYF.

This clonotype occurred many times. The chain combines TRBV2 with TRBJ2-2; D is unclear. The ends were cut back, 4 bases at V and 1 base at J, with 10 bases in the middle. This CDR3 spans 15 amino acids. CDR1 and CDR2 from the germline V gene are SNHLY and FYNNEI. The CDR3 protein is CASSAGLRNTGELFF. The DNA for the CDR3 is TGTGCCAGCAGTGCCGGCCTTAGGAACACCGGGGAGCTGTTTTTT.

V and J are TRBV20-1 and TRBJ2-3; maybe TRBD2 (5 bases). CDR3 length: 13 residues. The germline V and J ends were trimmed by 4 bases and 4 bases, with 12 bases remaining between them. Germline CDR1 reads DFQATT; CDR2 reads SNEGSKA (reference sequence). CDR3 sequence (DNA): TGCAGTGCTACCGGGATCGGAGCAGATACGCAGTATTTT. It encodes CSATGIGADTQYF.

This clonotype was found many times. The rearrangement uses TRBV7-9 and TRBJ2-7; D call uncertain. The CDR3 sequence is 12 residues long. From germline, CDR1 is SEHNR and CDR2 FQNEAQ (reference sequence). V was cut by 1 base and J by 7 bases, with 8 bases left in between. The CDR3 reads CASSLGTEEQYF. The CDR3 DNA is TGTGCCAGCAGCTTAGGGACCGAAGAGCAGTACTTC.

Ten or more counts support this clonotype. The chain joins TRBV9 to TRBJ1-2; TRBD1 matches at 11 bases. This CDR3 region has 16 residues. The V and J ends lost 0 bases and 5 bases, in that order; junction bases with no gene match: 6. Germline V CDR1 and CDR2: SGDLS, YYNGEE. The chain's CDR3 is CASSVARTGGDYGYTF. For the CDR3, the DNA is TGTGCCAGCAGCGTAGCTAGGACAGGGGGCGATTATGGCTACACCTTC.

The rearrangement uses TRBV18 and TRBJ2-2; D perhaps matches TRBD1 (5 bases). V gave up 1 base and J gave up 3 bases, with 12 bases separating them. This CDR3 is built from 16 residues. The germline V gene encodes CDR1 KGHSH and CDR2 LQKENI. CDR3 amino acids: CASSPRSRVDTGELFF. The CDR3 DNA follows: TGTGCCAGCTCACCACGTTCCAGGGTGGACACCGGGGAGCTGTTTTTT.

This clonotype was counted at least ten times. The chain uses TRBV27 and TRBJ1-2; the match to TRBD1 covers 7 bases. Trimming removed 5 bases from V and 2 bases from J; junction bases left unmatched: 11. This CDR3 comprises 16 residues. The germline gives CDR1 MNHEY, CDR2 SMNVEV (reference sequence). Written as DNA, the CDR3 is TGTGCCAGCAGTGTTACGCCGGGACAGCAAAACTATGGCTACACCTTC. It translates to CASSVTPGQQNYGYTF.

The rearrangement uses TRBV3-1 and TRBJ2-7, with no clear D. The CDR3 runs to 16 residues. The V end was cut by 4 bases, the J end by 0 bases, with 16 bases between. Per the germline V gene, CDR1 is LGHDT and CDR2 is YNNKEL (reference sequence). The CDR3 here is CASSPSLVLTSYEQYF. CDR3 DNA: TGTGCCAGCAGCCCGTCGCTAGTTCTAACCTCCTACGAGCAGTACTTC.

This clonotype has ten or more counts. The chain uses TRBV6-1 and TRBJ1-5; TRBD1 might be the D (6 bases). The CDR3 covers 14 residues. The germline V gene encodes CDR1 MNHNS and CDR2 SASEGT. V was shortened by 4 bases and J by 4 bases, with 11 bases between the two germline ends. In DNA, the CDR3 is TGTGCCAGCAGTGCAGGGGCCAGGAATCAGCCCCAGCATTTT. Its translation is CASSAGARNQPQHF.

This clonotype was counted ten times or more. The chain joins TRBV10-3 to TRBJ2-3, with 7 positions matching TRBD2. V shed 8 bases and J 4 bases; nucleotides not matched to a gene: 12. The CDR3 sequence is 15 residues long. Per the germline V gene, CDR1 is ENHRY and CDR2 is SYGVKD. This CDR3 reads CAIGGGTAGADTQYF. DNA for the CDR3: TGTGCCATCGGGGGAGGGACGGCCGGAGCAGATACGCAGTATTTT.

This clonotype was counted many times. The chain combines TRBV11-2 with TRBJ1-1; D not certain. The CDR3 runs 13 residues. Looked up from germline, CDR1 is SGHAT and CDR2 is FQNNGV. Between the trimmed V and J ends, which lost 5 bases and 10 bases, there was a span of 17 bases. CDR3 bases: TGTGCCAGCAGCCCCGGACGGTCGTTGGGAGCTTTCTTT. Its translation: CASSPGRSLGAFF.

This clonotype was counted many times. This CDR3 reads CASSPGGGRDPDTQYF. The CDR3 DNA is TGTGCCAGCAGTCCAGGTGGCGGGAGGGATCCAGATACGCAGTATTTT. This sequence joins TRBV12-3 or TRBV12-4 and TRBJ2-3, with 9 bases that match TRBD2. CDR3 size: 16 residues. The V gene end was trimmed by 5 bases and the J gene end by 4 bases; junction bases not matched to a gene: 10.

This clonotype was detected many times. The chain has TRBV24-1 and TRBJ2-3; TRBD1 is a possible D gene (5 bases). The CDR3 is 16 residues long. The V end lost 2 bases, the J end lost 0 bases, and 11 bases lay between the germline ends. Per the germline V gene, CDR1 is KGHDR and CDR2 is SFDVKD. As DNA, the CDR3 is TGTGCCACCAGTGATTGGGGCGGTTATAGCACAGATACGCAGTATTTT. Protein product: CATSDWGGYSTDTQYF.

This clonotype was detected many times. The gene calls are TRBV29-1 and TRBJ2-7; maybe TRBD2 (6 bases). Trimming pared 4 bases from V and 5 bases from J, leaving 12 bases between. CDR3 length: 12 amino acids. Germline V CDR1 and CDR2: SQVTM, ANQGSEA. CDR3 nucleotides: TGCAGCGTTGTCGGGAGTGGCAACGAGCAGTACTTC. Its protein is CSVVGSGNEQYF.

The table lists this clonotype with a few counts. This chain uses TRBV9 with TRBJ1-1; possible D gene TRBD1, 6 bases. This CDR3 spans 13 amino acids. Trimming shortened V by 1 base and J by 4 bases, and 8 bases separated the two germline ends. Germline V gene data show CDR1 as SGDLS and CDR2 as YYNGEE. The CDR3 sequence: CASSVQGSTEAFF. The CDR3, as DNA: TGTGCCAGCAGCGTACAGGGGAGCACTGAAGCTTTCTTT.

This clonotype was found many times. J is TRBJ1-5 and V is TRBV5-5; D is unresolved. V gave up 3 bases and J gave up 6 bases, with 13 bases separating them. This CDR3 spans 14 amino acids. The germline gives CDR1 SGHKS, CDR2 YYEKEE (reference sequence). The CDR3 sequence: CASSSKGSSQPQHF. CDR3 DNA: TGTGCCAGCAGCTCGAAGGGATCGAGTCAGCCCCAGCATTTT. Based on the CDR3 plus reference TRBV5-5 and TRBJ1-5, the full variable domain is DAGVTQSPTHLIKTRGQQVTLRCSPISGHKSVSWYQQVLGQGPQFIFQYYEKEERGRGNFPDRFSARQFPNYSSELNVNALLLGDSALYLCASSSKGSSQPQHFGDGTRLSIL.

This clonotype is medium-sized in the sample. V usage is TRBV24-1 and J usage is TRBJ2-7; D ambiguous. Trimming took off 5 bases at V and 4 bases at J, with 17 bases between the two ends. The CDR3 is 15 amino acids. CDR1 KGHDR and CDR2 SFDVKD come from the germline V gene. The CDR3 DNA reads TGTGCCACCAGTGGACGTGGGCGTTCGAGTTACGAGCAGTACTTC. As protein: CATSGRGRSSYEQYF.

This clonotype showed up many times. The chain couples TRBV12-3 or TRBV12-4 to TRBJ2-7; D not resolved. V dropped 6 bases and J dropped 4 bases, with 10 bases sitting between them. This CDR3 has 12 residues. The CDR3 region is CASSPQRYEQYF. CDR3 bases: TGTGCCAGCAGCCCGCAAAGGTACGAGCAGTACTTC.

Many counts were recorded for this clonotype. This chain connects TRBV27 to TRBJ2-7; D may correspond to TRBD1 or TRBD2 (5 bases each). This CDR3 comprises 13 residues. V lost 6 bases, J lost 3 bases, and 12 bases lay in between. Germline CDR1 reads MNHEY; CDR2 reads SMNVEV (reference sequence). CDR3 sequence (DNA): TGTGCCAGCAGGTTAGGGACGGGCTACGAGCAGTACTTC. Encoded protein: CASRLGTGYEQYF.

This clonotype was observed at least ten times. The junction and the germline gene differ at one end; a read error may be behind it. The V gene is TRBV20-1, the J gene TRBJ2-7; 8 nucleotides align to TRBD1. The germline V gene has CDR1 DFQATT and CDR2 SNEGSKA (reference sequence). The CDR3 has 12 residues. The CDR3 bases are TGCAGTGCTTCACAGGGGGTTGGCGAGCAGTGCTTC. It translates to CSASQGVGEQCF.